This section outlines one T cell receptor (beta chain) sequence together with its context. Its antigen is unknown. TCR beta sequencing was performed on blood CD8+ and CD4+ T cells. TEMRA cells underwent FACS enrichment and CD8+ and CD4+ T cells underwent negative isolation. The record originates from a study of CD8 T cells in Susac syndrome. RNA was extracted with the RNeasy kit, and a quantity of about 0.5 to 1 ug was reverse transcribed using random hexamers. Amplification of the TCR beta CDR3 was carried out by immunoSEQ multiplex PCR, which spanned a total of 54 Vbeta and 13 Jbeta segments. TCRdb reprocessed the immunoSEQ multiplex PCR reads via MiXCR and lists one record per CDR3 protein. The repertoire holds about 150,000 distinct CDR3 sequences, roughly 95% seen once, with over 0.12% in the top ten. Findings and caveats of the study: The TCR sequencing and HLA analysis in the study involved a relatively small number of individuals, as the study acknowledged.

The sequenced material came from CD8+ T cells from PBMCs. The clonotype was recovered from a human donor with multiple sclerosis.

The CDR3 is CAFKRGFDSPLHF. The CDR3 DNA follows: TGTGCCTTCAAAAGGGGGTTTGATTCACCCCTCCACTTT. The chain combines TRBV30 with TRBJ1-6; maybe TRBD1 (6 bases). This CDR3 has 13 residues. Per germline, CDR1 GTSNPN and CDR2 SVGIG (reference sequence). Trimming stripped 7 bases from V and 8 bases from J, with 15 bases between. Drawing the rest from reference TRBV30 and TRBJ1-6, the complete variable domain is SQTIHQWPATLVQPVGSPLSLECTVEGTSNPNLYWYRQAAGRGLQLLFYSVGIGQISSEVPQNLSASRPQDRQFILSSKKLLLSDSGFYLCAFKRGFDSPLHFGNGTRLTVT.